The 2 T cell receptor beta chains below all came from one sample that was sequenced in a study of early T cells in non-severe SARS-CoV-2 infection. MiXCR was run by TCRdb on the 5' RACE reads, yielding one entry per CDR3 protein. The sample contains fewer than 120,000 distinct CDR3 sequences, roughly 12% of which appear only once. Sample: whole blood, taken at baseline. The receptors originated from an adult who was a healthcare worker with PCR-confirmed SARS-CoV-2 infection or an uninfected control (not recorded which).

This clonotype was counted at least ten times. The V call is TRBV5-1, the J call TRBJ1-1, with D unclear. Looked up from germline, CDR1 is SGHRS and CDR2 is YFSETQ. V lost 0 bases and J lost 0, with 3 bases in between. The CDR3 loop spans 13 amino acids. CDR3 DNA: TGCGCCAGCAGCTTGGAACTGAACACTGAAGCTTTCTTT. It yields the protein CASSLELNTEAFF.

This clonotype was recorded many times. The CDR3 region is CASSLVSGGVETQYF. For the CDR3, the DNA is TGCGCCAGCAGCTTGGTCTCAGGAGGCGTAGAGACCCAGTACTTC. The chain carries TRBV5-1 and TRBJ2-5; D might be TRBD2 (5 bases). The V and J ends lost 0 bases and 4 bases respectively, with 13 bases between them. CDR1 is SGHRS and CDR2 is YFSETQ in the germline V gene. This CDR3 comprises 15 residues.